The next 31 T cell receptor beta chains were all read from a single sample in a study of cytomegalovirus exposure and HLA in healthy donors. Both 60 Vbeta primers and 13 Jbeta primers went into the PCR. Assay: immunoSEQ multiplex PCR; the TCRdb copy retains only in-frame clones and omits some. The sample lists 100,000 to 150,000 clones, 60% to 80% seen once, with approximately 7% in the top ten. The material sequenced was PBMCs. These receptors were collected from a male donor in good health and CMV-seronegative.

The rearrangement joins TRBV6-5 to TRBJ2-7; 9 bases are a match to TRBD2. V shed 4 bases, J shed 3 bases, and the junction held 7 bases outside the gene matches. CDR1 and CDR2 from the germline V gene are MNHEY and SVGAGI. The CDR3 consists of 15 residues. CDR3 region: CASSFVASGDYEQYF. CDR3 bases: TGTGCCAGCAGTTTCGTGGCTAGCGGGGACTACGAGCAGTACTTC.

The rearrangement joins TRBV5-6 to TRBJ1-6; 7 bases match TRBD1. Germline V gives CDR1 SGHDT, CDR2 YYEEEE. The CDR3 covers 16 residues. V gave up 3 bases and J gave up 4 bases; unmatched junction bases: 7. CDR3 loop: CASSSGDSRYNSPLHF. In DNA form, the CDR3 reads TGTGCCAGCAGCTCAGGGGACAGCAGATATAATTCACCCCTCCACTTT. The variable domain in full, completed from reference TRBV5-6 and TRBJ1-6, reads DAGVTQSPTHLIKTRGQQVTLRCSPKSGHDTVSWYQQALGQGPQFIFQYYEEEERQRGNFPDRFSGHQFPNYSSELNVNALLLGDSALYLCASSSGDSRYNSPLHFGNGTRLTVT.

This chain uses TRBV11-2 with TRBJ1-5; no definite D call. This CDR3 contains 14 residues. CDR1 is SGHAT and CDR2 is FQNNGV in the germline V gene. Between the trimmed V and J ends, which lost 5 bases and 7 bases, there was a span of 15 bases. The CDR3 coding sequence is TGTGCCAGCAGCACTACACCCGGAGGCCAGCCCCAGCATTTT. It encodes CASSTTPGGQPQHF.

The chain uses TRBV30 and TRBJ2-2; possibly TRBD1 for D (6 bases). The CDR3 covers 16 residues. CDR1 GTSNPN and CDR2 SVGIG come from the germline V gene (reference sequence). The germline V and J ends were trimmed by 0 bases and 5 bases, with 16 bases remaining between them. The CDR3, as DNA: TGTGCCTGGAGTGTAGGGGGTTTACAGGGAACCGGGGAGCTGTTTTTT. Translating it yields CAWSVGGLQGTGELFF.

The V call is TRBV25-1, the J call TRBJ2-5; D remains unclear. Germline values: CDR1 MGHDK, CDR2 SYGVNS. This CDR3 region has 14 residues. Trimming left V 3 bases short and J 5 bases short, with 13 bases between. CDR3 sequence: CASSDPVFGETQYF. The CDR3 DNA follows: TGTGCCAGCAGTGACCCCGTTTTCGGGGAGACCCAGTACTTC.

Concerning this clone: This sample also contains other DNA sequences that code for the same CDR3. The chain has TRBV6-6 and TRBJ2-7; no clear D. Trimming took off 7 bases at V and 3 bases at J, with 4 bases between the two ends. This CDR3 has 10 residues. Germline CDR1 is MNHNY and CDR2 is SVGAGI (reference sequence). In nucleotides, the CDR3 is TGTGCCAGCACTAACTACGAGCAGTACTTC. Protein product: CASTNYEQYF.

V gene TRBV9 combines with J gene TRBJ2-3, with D tentatively TRBD1 (6 bases). Germline assignment: CDR1 SGDLS and CDR2 YYNGEE. The CDR3 extends over 17 amino acids. Trimming left V 0 bases short and J 3 bases short, with 17 bases between. The CDR3 DNA reads TGTGCCAGCAGCGTAGAAAGCCAGGGGTGGGGGACAGATACGCAGTATTTT. Its protein product is CASSVESQGWGTDTQYF.

The chain employs TRBV5-1 and TRBJ1-4; D uncertain. V shed 1 base and J shed 8 bases, with 15 bases lying between them. Germline CDR1 and CDR2: SGHRS and YFSETQ. This CDR3 is 15 amino acids long. The CDR3 spells CASSLMEAKGEKLFF. The CDR3 DNA is TGCGCCAGCAGCTTGATGGAGGCCAAAGGGGAAAAACTGTTTTTT.

The chain uses TRBV6-6 and TRBJ1-6; D not resolved. The CDR3 length is 14 residues. V was trimmed by 8 bases and J by 8 bases, leaving 16 bases between them. The germline CDR1 and CDR2 sequences are MNHNY and SVGAGI (reference sequence). CDR3 amino acids: CASAERESYSPLHF. CDR3 DNA: TGTGCCAGCGCTGAGAGGGAATCTTATTCACCCCTCCACTTT.

The CDR3 spells CASSRFTGLNSNTGELFF. CDR3 DNA: TGTGCCAGCAGCAGGTTTACAGGGTTAAACTCGAACACCGGGGAGCTGTTTTTT. V gene TRBV21-1 combines with J gene TRBJ2-2; the table names TRBD1, a call not compared with the DNA. TRBV21-1 is tagged as a pseudogene. The length of the CDR3 is 18 residues.

The rearrangement links TRBV19 to TRBJ2-7, with 8 bases identical to TRBD1. The J segment lost 3 bases and the V segment lost 6 bases, leaving 7 bases of the junction unmatched. In germline, CDR1 is LNHDA, CDR2 SQIVND (reference sequence). CDR3 size: 14 residues. CDR3 sequence reads: CASSQGQGFYEQYF. Here the CDR3 DNA reads TGTGCCAGTAGCCAAGGACAGGGATTCTACGAGCAGTACTTC.

This chain uses TRBV19 with TRBJ2-2; tentative D call: TRBD1 (5 bases). The V end was cut by 5 bases, the J end by 4 bases, with 11 bases between. Per germline, CDR1 LNHDA and CDR2 SQIVND (reference sequence). CDR3 length: 14 residues. This CDR3 is CASSLAGRTGELFF. The DNA for the CDR3 is TGTGCCAGTAGTCTGGCAGGGCGCACCGGGGAGCTGTTTTTT.

This clone has a single count. Here the CDR3 reads CASSYLTSGGARYNEQFF. CDR3 sequence (DNA): TGTGCCAGCAGTTACCTCACTAGCGGGGGGGCCAGGTACAATGAGCAGTTCTTC. The V call is TRBV27, the J call TRBJ2-1; TRBD2 matches 13 bases. From germline, CDR1 is MNHEY and CDR2 SMNVEV (reference sequence). The CDR3 spans 18 residues. The V and J ends lost 4 bases and 4 bases, in that order; junction bases with no gene match: 10.

The J gene is TRBJ2-2, the V gene TRBV9; 9 bases fit TRBD1. CDR1 SGDLS and CDR2 YYNGEE come from the germline V gene. The CDR3 has 14 amino acids. The V gene end was trimmed by 9 bases and the J gene end by 5 bases; junction bases not matched to a gene: 8. The CDR3 protein is CATTQGAATGELFF. The CDR3 DNA sequence: TGTGCCACCACACAGGGGGCGGCGACCGGGGAGCTGTTTTTT.

The chain uses TRBV7-6 and TRBJ2-3; possible D gene TRBD2, 6 bases. The CDR3 extends over 15 amino acids. Trimming removed 6 bases at V and 1 base at J, with 14 bases between. The germline gives CDR1 SGHVS, CDR2 FNYEAQ. The DNA of the CDR3 is TGTGCCAGCAGTTCTAGCGTAGGCCGCACAGATACGCAGTATTTT. Translating gives CASSSSVGRTDTQYF.

The rearrangement links TRBV6-5 to TRBJ1-6, with D possibly matching TRBD1 (5 bases). This CDR3 is built from 14 residues. V dropped 2 bases and J dropped 13 bases, with 15 bases sitting between them. Germline CDR1 MNHEY, CDR2 SVGAGI. DNA for the CDR3: TGTGCCAGCAGTTACAGGGGCGGCCTACCGCCCCTCCACTTT. The encoded protein is CASSYRGGLPPLHF.

The rearrangement joins TRBV5-6 to TRBJ1-6, with D maybe TRBD1 (5 bases). From germline, CDR1 is SGHDT and CDR2 YYEEEE. V lost 3 bases and J lost 7, with 20 bases in between. This CDR3 is 17 amino acids long. CDR3 region: CASSSIGAGRRNSPLHF. DNA of the CDR3: TGTGCCAGCAGCTCTATAGGGGCGGGAAGGAGAAATTCACCCCTCCACTTT.

Worth noting for this clone: One junction end does not reproduce the germline sequence, and a read error may be involved. Here the CDR3 DNA reads TGTGCTAGCAGCTTAAATCAGGGGTCCGAGCAGTACTTC. It yields the protein CASSLNQGSEQYF. The gene calls are TRBV7-7 and TRBJ2-7, with a possible D match to TRBD1 (6 bases). This CDR3 has 13 residues. Germline V lookup: CDR1 SSHAT, CDR2 FNYEAQ (reference sequence).

J is TRBJ1-5 and V is TRBV7-2, with 7 bases that match TRBD1. Germline CDR1 SGHTA, CDR2 FQGNSA. Germline trimming cut 2 bases from V and 7 bases from J; bases unmatched to any gene: 11. This CDR3 region has 16 residues. This CDR3 reads CASSLSGQGVSQPQHF. The CDR3 region has the DNA TGTGCCAGCAGCTTATCAGGGCAGGGGGTTAGCCAGCCCCAGCATTTT.

This clone was seen a handful of times. The chain combines TRBV6-5 with TRBJ2-1; the match to TRBD1 covers 9 bases. Looked up from germline, CDR1 is MNHEY and CDR2 is SVGAGI. Germline trimming cut 2 bases from V and 8 bases from J; bases unmatched to any gene: 1. The CDR3 has 13 amino acids. CDR3 nucleotides: TGTGCCAGCAGTTACACAGGGGGCTATGAGCAGTTCTTC. Translated: CASSYTGGYEQFF.

The chain uses TRBV27 and TRBJ1-6, with D hard to call. Trimming removed 0 bases from V and 4 bases from J, with 7 bases in between. CDR3 length: 15 amino acids. Germline values: CDR1 MNHEY, CDR2 SMNVEV (reference sequence). CDR3 DNA: TGTGCCAGCAGTTTATCCCAAAATTATAATTCACCCCTCCACTTT. Its translation is CASSLSQNYNSPLHF.

Only a few counts were recorded for this clone. The CDR3 region is CASSPGGRGLFHEQYF. The CDR3 bases are TGTGCCAGCAGCCCGGGGGGGAGGGGGCTCTTCCACGAGCAGTACTTC. The chain couples TRBV7-6 to TRBJ2-7; possible D gene TRBD2, 8 bases. V shed 5 bases and J shed 5 bases, with 22 bases lying between them. The CDR3 loop spans 16 amino acids. Germline CDR1 SGHVS, CDR2 FNYEAQ.

V gene TRBV19 combines with J gene TRBJ2-3, with 14 bases fitting TRBD2. The CDR3 is 19 amino acids. Germline CDR1 is LNHDA and CDR2 is SQIVND (reference sequence). The V gene end was trimmed by 3 bases and the J gene end by 0 bases; junction bases not matched to a gene: 8. DNA for the CDR3: TGTGCCAGTAGTATGGGGACTAGCGGGGGCACCACTAGCACAGATACGCAGTATTTT. Its translation is CASSMGTSGGTTSTDTQYF.

The rearrangement uses TRBV7-8 and TRBJ1-1; D is undetermined. The CDR3 totals 15 residues. The germline V gene encodes CDR1 SGHVS and CDR2 FQNEAQ. Trimming removed 3 bases at V and 1 base at J, with 12 bases between. CDR3 amino acids: CASSFGRVGNTEAFF. CDR3 sequence (DNA): TGTGCCAGCAGCTTCGGGAGGGTTGGGAACACTGAAGCTTTCTTT.

The V and J genes are TRBV2 and TRBJ2-7; 9 bases are a match to TRBD1. With 5 bases clipped from V and 2 bases from J, the junction kept 4 bases outside the gene matches. The germline V gene has CDR1 SNHLY and CDR2 FYNNEI. This CDR3 comprises 14 residues. The CDR3 sequence: CASSPGTGTYEQYF. CDR3 bases: TGTGCCAGCAGTCCCGGGACAGGGACCTACGAGCAGTACTTC.

The chain recombines TRBV5-1 with TRBJ1-6; D may be TRBD1 (6 bases). The CDR3 spans 16 residues. The germline CDR1 and CDR2 sequences are SGHRS and YFSETQ. Trimming left V 0 bases short and J 7 bases short, with 14 bases between. As DNA, the CDR3 is TGCGCCAGCAGCTTGGAAGAACAGGGCGCGAATTCACCCCTCCACTTT. Its protein product is CASSLEEQGANSPLHF.

This clone was seen only a few times. The rearrangement uses TRBV6-5 and TRBJ2-1; TRBD2 might be the D (6 bases). With 5 bases removed from V and 0 bases from J, the gap between germline ends came to 11 bases. The CDR3 consists of 15 residues. Germline V gene lookup returns CDR1 MNHEY and CDR2 SVGAGI. The CDR3 here is CASSGGTSSYNEQFF. The CDR3 bases are TGTGCCAGCAGTGGCGGGACCAGCTCCTACAATGAGCAGTTCTTC.

This sequence joins TRBV28 and TRBJ2-3; TRBD2 agrees at 11 bases. The V gene's germline CDR1 is MDHEN and CDR2 SYDVKM. J was trimmed by 2 bases and V by 6 bases; bases with no gene match: 10. The CDR3 contains 17 residues. The CDR3 loop is CASSPLLAGGHTDTQYF. As DNA, the CDR3 is TGTGCCAGCAGCCCCCTTTTAGCGGGAGGGCACACAGATACGCAGTATTTT.

V gene TRBV4-2 combines with J gene TRBJ2-2; 7 positions match TRBD2. With 3 bases clipped from V and 1 base from J, the junction kept 5 bases outside the gene matches. The length of the CDR3 is 16 residues. Germline V CDR1 and CDR2: LGHNA, YNFKEQ. In nucleotides, the CDR3 is TGTGCCAGCAGCCATCGAGCGGGATTGAACACCGGGGAGCTGTTTTTT. It translates to CASSHRAGLNTGELFF.

This chain connects TRBV7-9 to TRBJ2-7; TRBD1 is a possible D gene (5 bases). Germline CDR1 SEHNR, CDR2 FQNEAQ (reference sequence). This CDR3 has 12 amino acids. The germline V and J ends were trimmed by 4 bases and 5 bases, with 9 bases remaining between them. CDR3: CASSSDSHEQYF. The CDR3 DNA reads TGTGCCAGCAGCTCTGACAGCCACGAGCAGTACTTC.

The chain links TRBV28 to TRBJ2-6; D may be TRBD1 (6 bases). The V end was cut by 2 bases, the J end by 2 bases, with 7 bases between. The CDR3 totals 15 residues. CDR1 is MDHEN, CDR2 SYDVKM, per germline. The CDR3 DNA reads TGTGCCAGCAGTTTACCAGGGGCTGGGGCCAACGTCCTGACTTTC. It is translated as CASSLPGAGANVLTF.